Shown below are 3 T cell receptor beta chains from a single sample sequenced in a study of CD8 T cells in Susac syndrome. Reverse transcription of roughly 0.5 to 1 ug RNA used random hexamers. TCRdb reprocessed the immunoSEQ multiplex PCR reads via MiXCR and lists one record per CDR3 protein. Found here are some 190,000 distinct CDR3 sequences, about 95% of them singletons; the top ten hold 0.085% to 0.11%. The material sequenced was CD4+ T cells from PBMCs. The receptors derive from a human donor in good health.

V is TRBV2 and J is TRBJ2-5; D is ambiguous. V gave up 2 bases and J gave up 7 bases, with 11 bases separating them. Germline CDR1 is SNHLY and CDR2 is FYNNEI. The CDR3 spans 13 residues. In nucleotides, the CDR3 is TGTGCCAGCAGTGAATTCCCGGCAGGGACCCAGTACTTC. This sequence encodes CASSEFPAGTQYF.

The chain combines TRBV20-1 with TRBJ2-1; 10 bases are shared with TRBD2. Looked up from germline, CDR1 is DFQATT and CDR2 is SNEGSKA (reference sequence). Germline trimming cut 6 bases from V and 3 bases from J; bases unmatched to any gene: 8. The CDR3 covers 15 residues. CDR3 DNA sequence: TGCAGTGCGATAGGACTAGCGGATTTCTACAATGAGCAGTTCTTC. This codes for CSAIGLADFYNEQFF.

In its sample, this clonotype was seen once. V gene TRBV20-1 combines with J gene TRBJ2-1; D possibly corresponds to TRBD2 (6 bases). The CDR3 runs to 11 residues. CDR1 and CDR2 from the germline V gene are DFQATT and SNEGSKA (reference sequence). Trimming shortened V by 6 bases and J by 11 bases, and 14 bases separated the two germline ends. The CDR3 DNA is TGCAGTGCCCCGGGACTTAGAAAGCAGTTCTTC. Its translation: CSAPGLRKQFF.